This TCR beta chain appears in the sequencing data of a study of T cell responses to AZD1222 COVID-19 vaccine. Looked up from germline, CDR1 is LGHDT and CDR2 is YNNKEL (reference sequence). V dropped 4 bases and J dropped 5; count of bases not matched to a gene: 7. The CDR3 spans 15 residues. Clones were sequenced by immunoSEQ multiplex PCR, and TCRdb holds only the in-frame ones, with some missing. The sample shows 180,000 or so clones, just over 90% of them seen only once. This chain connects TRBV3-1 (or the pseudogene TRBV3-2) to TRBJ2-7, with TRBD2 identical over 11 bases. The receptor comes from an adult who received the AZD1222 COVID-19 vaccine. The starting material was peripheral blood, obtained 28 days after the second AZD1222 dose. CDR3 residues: CASSLIAGGRDEQYF. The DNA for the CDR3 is TGTGCCAGCAGCCTAATAGCGGGGGGGCGGGACGAGCAGTACTTC.